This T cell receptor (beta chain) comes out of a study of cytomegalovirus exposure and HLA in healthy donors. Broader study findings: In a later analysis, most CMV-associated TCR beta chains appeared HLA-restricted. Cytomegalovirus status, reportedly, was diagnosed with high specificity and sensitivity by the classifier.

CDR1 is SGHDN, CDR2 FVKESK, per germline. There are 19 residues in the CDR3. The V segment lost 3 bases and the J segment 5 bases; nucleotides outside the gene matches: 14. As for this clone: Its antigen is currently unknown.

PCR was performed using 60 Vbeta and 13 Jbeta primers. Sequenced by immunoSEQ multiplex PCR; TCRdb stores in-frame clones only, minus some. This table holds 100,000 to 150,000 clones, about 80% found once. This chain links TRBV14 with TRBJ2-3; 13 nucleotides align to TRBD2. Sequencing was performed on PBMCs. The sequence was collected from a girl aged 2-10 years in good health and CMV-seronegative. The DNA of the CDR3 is TGTGCCAGCAGCCACAAGATCCCTGGACTAGCGGGAGTTGGAGATACGCAGTATTTT. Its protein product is CASSHKIPGLAGVGDTQYF. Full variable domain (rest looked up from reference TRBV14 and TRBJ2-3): EAGVTQFPSHSVIEKGQTVTLRCDPISGHDNLYWYRRVMGKEIKFLLHFVKESKQDESGMPNNRFLAERTGGTYSTLKVQPAELEDSGVYFCASSHKIPGLAGVGDTQYFGPGTRLTVL.